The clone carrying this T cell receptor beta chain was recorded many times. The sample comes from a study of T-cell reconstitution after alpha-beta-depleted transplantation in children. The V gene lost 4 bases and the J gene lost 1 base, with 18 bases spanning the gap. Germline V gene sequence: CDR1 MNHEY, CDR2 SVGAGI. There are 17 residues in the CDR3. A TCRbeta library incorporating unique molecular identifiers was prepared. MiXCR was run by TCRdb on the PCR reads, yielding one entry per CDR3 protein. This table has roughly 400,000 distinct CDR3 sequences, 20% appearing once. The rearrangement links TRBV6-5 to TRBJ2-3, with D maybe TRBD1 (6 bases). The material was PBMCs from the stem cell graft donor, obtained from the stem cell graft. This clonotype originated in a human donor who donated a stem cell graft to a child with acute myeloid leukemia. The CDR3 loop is CASSFGGVHRGTDTQYF. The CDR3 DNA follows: TGTGCCAGCAGTTTTGGGGGCGTCCATCGGGGCACAGATACGCAGTATTTT.